The sequence of this TCR beta chain was determined in a study of vaccination and CD4 T cells after COVID-19 (dated by TCRdb to 2022 to 2024). Looking at the study overall: Every convalescent patient had a positive nasal swab PCR test for SARS-CoV-2, with mild disease in 9 or 10 patients and severe disease in one. Participants received two doses of either the Pfizer-BioNTech BNT162b2 vaccine (n=8) or the Moderna mRNA-1273 vaccine (n=2). For stimulating the cultures, overlapping spike peptide pools were used, derived from SARS-CoV-2 as well as from the common cold coronaviruses HCoV-NL63, HCoV-OC43 and HCoV-229E. In around nine COVID-19 convalescent patients and a handful of infection-naive healthy vaccine recipients, the spike-specific CD4+ TCR repertoire before mRNA vaccination was compared with the repertoire after mRNA vaccination. For three convalescent patients, samples were collected at an early post-vaccination timepoint (day 14) as well as at a late post-vaccination timepoint (days 161 to 241). The convalescent cohort included six males and four females, with two Hispanic individuals, seven Caucasians, two Asians and one multiracial person. Control cultures used a CEFX viral epitope pool as positive control, an HIV-1 Nef peptide pool as negative control, or no peptide. Post-COVID blood samples were collected from convalescent patients a median of around 100 days after diagnosis, with a range of about 30 to 170 days. The time from the second vaccine dose to post-vaccine blood sampling had a median of 72 days and ranged from about 12 to 250 days.

Study-level results and caveats: Of the vaccine-specific clones found in convalescent patients, nearly all (304 of 307) were mono-reactive for SARS-CoV-2 spike instead of being cross-reactive with common cold coronaviruses. An increase in the median number of SARS-CoV-2-reactive clonotypes from roughly 20 after infection to some 40 after vaccination was observed, but the change was not found to be significant. Among the post-vaccine SARS-CoV-2-reactive clones in convalescent patients, a median around 90% showed up only after vaccination, which suggests vaccine-specific priming. Relatively few convalescent patients were included in the study, and early timepoints after natural infection were not analyzed.

This clonotype was counted between two and nine times. The specificity of this receptor is unknown. Nothing much larger sits one base from this clone, and base qualities are not available. Per the publication, the time point label means: late sampling 161 to 241 days after vaccination in a few convalescent patients. The treatment or condition label of this sample denotes: roughly 10-day PBMC culture with coronavirus spike peptide pools or control peptides (ViraFEST assay). The ViraFEST assay, used in the study, expanded antigen-specific T cells with peptide pools and then identified the expanded clonotypes through TCR sequencing. The positive SARS-CoV-2 PCR tests of the convalescent patients were dated from March to December 2020, before the Alpha, Beta and Delta variants emerged in the United States. Each well held 2.1 million or so PBMCs cultured in IMDM containing roughly 5% human AB serum and roughly 10 IU/ml IL-2, with roughly 9.2 ug/ml peptide pools added. Half of the culture medium was replaced with fresh IL-2-containing medium on days 3 and 7. Once the cells had been in culture for about 10 days, the EasySep CD4+ T cell isolation kit was used to isolate CD4+ T cells by negative selection. Ficoll-Paque Plus gradient centrifugation was used to isolate PBMCs from whole blood, and the isolated PBMCs were then either used fresh or cryopreserved at -140C. Triplicate wells were generally used for each culture condition.

Libraries were made using PCR. At the Johns Hopkins FTIC core, DNA from the cultured CD4+ T cells underwent TCR sequencing with the Oncomine TCR Beta short-read assay. The QIAamp micro DNA kit was used to extract genomic DNA from the cultured CD4+ T cells. Oncomine TCR Beta libraries made from cultured CD4+ T cells were pooled using unique dual indexes and sequenced on an Illumina iSeq 100. As for the authors' bioinformatics: Non-productive sequences were filtered out, and CDR3s that did not start with C, did not end with F or W, or were shorter than 7 amino acids were discarded. Antigen-specific clonotypes were identified with the MANAFEST web application by comparing peptide-stimulated wells with reference and other culture wells. To be called positive, a clone needed an FDR below 0.05, an odds ratio above 5, and a productive frequency above 0.1% in at least two of three replicate wells. Clonotypes that were significantly expanded in both SARS-CoV-2 spike wells and at least one common cold coronavirus spike condition were defined as cross-reactive. Similarity between CDR3 sequences was evaluated in R version 3.6.1 using Levenshtein distances (stringdist) and unrooted phylogenetic trees (ape). TCRdb trimmed public reads at Q25 via fastp, called clones via MiXCR and kept in-frame beta chains. CDR3 protein duplicates are merged, each entry listing the most common genes and DNA. TCRdb, rather than the study authors, made the V and J calls. A total of 20,000 to 25,000 distinct CDR3 sequences appear in this sample, roughly 30% of them only once. Jointly, the top ten make up 2% to 3% of the sample.

As encoded in the germline V gene (reference sequence), CDR1 is MNHEY while CDR2 is SMNVEV. A distance of 9 bases separates the germline ends of V and J, which lose 3 bases and 1 base respectively. The CDR3 numbers 14 residues from cysteine through phenylalanine. Only the CDR3 DNA is retained, 42 bases long and in frame from the first base. Sequenced material: CD4+ T cells from blood, cultured in vitro, taken about 7 months after SARS-CoV-2 vaccination. The sequence was collected from a human donor who had recovered from COVID-19. The chain is made from TRBV27 and TRBJ2-5; no D gene can be assigned with confidence. Read as DNA, the sequence is TGTGCCAGCAGTTTTACCCAGAGCCAAGAGACCCAGTACTTC. It codes for CASSFTQSQETQYF.